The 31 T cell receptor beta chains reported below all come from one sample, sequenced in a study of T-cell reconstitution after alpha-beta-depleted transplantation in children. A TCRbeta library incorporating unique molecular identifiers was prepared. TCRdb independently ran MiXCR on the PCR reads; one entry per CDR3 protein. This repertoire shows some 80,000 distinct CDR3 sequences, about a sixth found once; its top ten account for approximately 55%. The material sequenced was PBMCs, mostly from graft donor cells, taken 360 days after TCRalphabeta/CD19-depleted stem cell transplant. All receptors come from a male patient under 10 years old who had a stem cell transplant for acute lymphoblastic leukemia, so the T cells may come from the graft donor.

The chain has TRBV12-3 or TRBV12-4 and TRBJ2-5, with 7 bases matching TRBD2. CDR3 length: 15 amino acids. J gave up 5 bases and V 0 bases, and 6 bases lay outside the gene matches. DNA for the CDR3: TGTGCCAGCAGTTTAGCGCTCGGGGGGAAGGAGACCCAGTACTTC. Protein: CASSLALGGKETQYF.

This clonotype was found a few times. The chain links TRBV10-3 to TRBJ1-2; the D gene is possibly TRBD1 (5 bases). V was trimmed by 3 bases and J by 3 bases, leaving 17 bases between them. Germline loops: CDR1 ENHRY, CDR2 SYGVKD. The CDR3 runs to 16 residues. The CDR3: CAISEPRQWTHYGYTF. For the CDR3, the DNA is TGTGCCATCAGTGAACCTAGACAGTGGACTCACTATGGCTACACCTTC.

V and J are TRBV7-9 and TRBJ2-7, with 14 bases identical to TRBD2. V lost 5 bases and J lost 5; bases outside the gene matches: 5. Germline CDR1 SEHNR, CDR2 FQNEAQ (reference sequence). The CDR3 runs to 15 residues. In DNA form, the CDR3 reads TGTGCCAGCAGCCCACGACTAGCGGGAGGGAACGAGCAGTACTTC. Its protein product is CASSPRLAGGNEQYF. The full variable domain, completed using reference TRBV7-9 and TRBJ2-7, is DTGVSQNPRHKITKRGQNVTFRCDPISEHNRLYWYRQTLGQGPEFLTYFQNEAQLEKSRLLSDRFSAERPKGSFSTLEIQRTEQGDSAMYLCASSPRLAGGNEQYFGPGTRLTVT.

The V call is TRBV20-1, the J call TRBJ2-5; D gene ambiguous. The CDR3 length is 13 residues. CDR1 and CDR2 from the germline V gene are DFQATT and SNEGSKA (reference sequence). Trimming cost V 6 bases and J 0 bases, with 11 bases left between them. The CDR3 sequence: CSARQQYQETQYF. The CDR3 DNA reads TGCAGTGCCCGACAACAGTACCAAGAGACCCAGTACTTC.

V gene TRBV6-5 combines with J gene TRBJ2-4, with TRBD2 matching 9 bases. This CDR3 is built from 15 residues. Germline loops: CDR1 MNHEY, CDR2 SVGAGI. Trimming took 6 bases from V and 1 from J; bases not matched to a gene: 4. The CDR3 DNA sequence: TGTGCCAGCAGGTTAGCGGGAGAGGCCAAAAACATTCAGTACTTC. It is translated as CASRLAGEAKNIQYF.

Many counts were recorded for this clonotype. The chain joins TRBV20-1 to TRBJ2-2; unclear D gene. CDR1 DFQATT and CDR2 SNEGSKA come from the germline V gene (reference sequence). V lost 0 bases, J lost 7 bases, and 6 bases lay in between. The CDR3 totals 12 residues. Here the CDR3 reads CSARDKLGELFF. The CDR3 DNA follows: TGCAGTGCTAGAGATAAACTCGGGGAGCTGTTTTTT.

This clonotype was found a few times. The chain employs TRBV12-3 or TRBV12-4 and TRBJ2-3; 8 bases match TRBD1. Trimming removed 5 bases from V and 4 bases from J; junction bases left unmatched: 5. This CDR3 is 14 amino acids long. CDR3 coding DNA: TGTGCCAGCAGTGCCAACAGGGGGGCAGATACGCAGTATTTT. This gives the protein CASSANRGADTQYF.

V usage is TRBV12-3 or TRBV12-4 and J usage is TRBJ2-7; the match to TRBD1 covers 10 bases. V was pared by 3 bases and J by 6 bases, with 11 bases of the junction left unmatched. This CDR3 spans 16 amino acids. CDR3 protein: CASSFGGGTGVGEQYF. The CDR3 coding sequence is TGTGCCAGCAGTTTCGGGGGAGGGACAGGGGTCGGCGAGCAGTACTTC.

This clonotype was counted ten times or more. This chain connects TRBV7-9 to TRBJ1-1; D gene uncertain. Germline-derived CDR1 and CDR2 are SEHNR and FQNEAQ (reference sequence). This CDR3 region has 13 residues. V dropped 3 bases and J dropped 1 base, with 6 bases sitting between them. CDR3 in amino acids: CASSLARNTEAFF. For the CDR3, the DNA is TGTGCCAGCAGCTTGGCACGGAACACTGAAGCTTTCTTT.

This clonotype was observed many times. CDR3 sequence: CASSLGHRTDTQYF. DNA of the CDR3: TGCGCCAGCAGCTTGGGGCACCGCACAGATACGCAGTATTTT. The chain has TRBV5-1 and TRBJ2-3; D unresolved. The CDR3 length is 14 residues. V was pared by 0 bases and J by 1 base, with 6 bases between. The germline V gene encodes CDR1 SGHRS and CDR2 YFSETQ.

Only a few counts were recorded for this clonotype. CDR3 residues: CASSSTFSGRSTDTQYF. The CDR3 DNA sequence: TGCGCCAGCAGCTCAACTTTTAGCGGGAGGAGCACAGATACGCAGTATTTT. The chain has TRBV5-1 and TRBJ2-3; 10 bases agree with TRBD2. Per the germline V gene, CDR1 is SGHRS and CDR2 is YFSETQ. This CDR3 is built from 17 residues. The V and J ends lost 3 bases and 0 bases, in that order; junction bases with no gene match: 7.

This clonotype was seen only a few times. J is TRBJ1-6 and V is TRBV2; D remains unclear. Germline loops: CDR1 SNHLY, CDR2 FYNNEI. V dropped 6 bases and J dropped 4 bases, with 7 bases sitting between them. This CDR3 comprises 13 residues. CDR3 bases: TGTGCCAGCAGAACAGAATATAATTCACCCCTCCACTTT. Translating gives CASRTEYNSPLHF.

The CDR3 reads CASSLVQVGETQYF. As DNA, the CDR3 is TGTGCCAGCAGCTTGGTGCAGGTAGGAGAGACCCAGTACTTC. The chain joins TRBV5-6 to TRBJ2-5, with D unclear. The germline V gene has CDR1 SGHDT and CDR2 YYEEEE. V was cut by 0 bases and J by 4 bases, with 10 bases left in between. This CDR3 is 14 amino acids long.

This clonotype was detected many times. This CDR3 is CASSLGTRYRAYEQYF. CDR3 sequence (DNA): TGTGCCAGCAGTTTAGGGACCCGTTACAGGGCTTACGAGCAGTACTTC. This chain links TRBV12-3 or TRBV12-4 with TRBJ2-7, with a tentative D call TRBD1 (6 bases). Deletions cut 1 base from V and 4 bases from J, with 17 bases between. There are 16 residues in the CDR3.

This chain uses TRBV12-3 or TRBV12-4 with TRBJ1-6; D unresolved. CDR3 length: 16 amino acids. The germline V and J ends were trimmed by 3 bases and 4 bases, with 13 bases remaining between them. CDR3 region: CASSFIGGWYNSPLHF. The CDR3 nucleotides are TGTGCCAGCAGTTTCATTGGAGGGTGGTATAATTCACCCCTCCACTTT.

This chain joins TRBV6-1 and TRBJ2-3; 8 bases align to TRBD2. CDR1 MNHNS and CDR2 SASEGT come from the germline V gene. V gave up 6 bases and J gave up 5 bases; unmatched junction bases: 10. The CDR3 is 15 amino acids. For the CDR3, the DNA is TGTGCCAGCAGGTCGAGCGGGAGAGAAGTAGATACGCAGTATTTT. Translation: CASRSSGREVDTQYF.

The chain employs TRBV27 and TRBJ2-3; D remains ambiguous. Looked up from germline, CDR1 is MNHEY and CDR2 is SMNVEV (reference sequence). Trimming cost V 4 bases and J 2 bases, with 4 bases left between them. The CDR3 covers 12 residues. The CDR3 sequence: CASSWNTDTQYF. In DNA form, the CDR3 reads TGTGCCAGCAGTTGGAACACAGATACGCAGTATTTT.

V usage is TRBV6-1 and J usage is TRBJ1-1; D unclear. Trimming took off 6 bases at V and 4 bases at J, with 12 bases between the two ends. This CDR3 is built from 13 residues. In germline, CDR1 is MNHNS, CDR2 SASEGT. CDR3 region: CASRAVWGTEAFF. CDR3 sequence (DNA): TGTGCCAGCAGGGCGGTATGGGGCACTGAAGCTTTCTTT.

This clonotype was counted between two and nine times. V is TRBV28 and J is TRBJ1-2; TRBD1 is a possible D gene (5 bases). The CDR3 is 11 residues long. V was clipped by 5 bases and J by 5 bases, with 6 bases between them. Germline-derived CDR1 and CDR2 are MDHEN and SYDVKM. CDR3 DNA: TGTGCCAGCAGTGGGGGGTATGGCTACACCTTC. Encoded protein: CASSGGYGYTF.

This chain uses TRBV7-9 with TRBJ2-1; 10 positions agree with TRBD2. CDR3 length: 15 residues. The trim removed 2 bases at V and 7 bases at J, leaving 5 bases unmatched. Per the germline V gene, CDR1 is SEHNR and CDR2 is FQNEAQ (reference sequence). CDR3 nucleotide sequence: TGTGCCAGCAGCTTACTAGCGGGAGTCGGAAATGAGCAGTTCTTC. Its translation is CASSLLAGVGNEQFF.

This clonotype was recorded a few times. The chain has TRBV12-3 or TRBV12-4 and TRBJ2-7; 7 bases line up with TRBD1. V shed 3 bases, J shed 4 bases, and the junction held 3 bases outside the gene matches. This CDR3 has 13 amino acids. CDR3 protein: CASSLSRGYEQYF. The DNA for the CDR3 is TGTGCCAGCAGTTTGTCCAGGGGGTACGAGCAGTACTTC.

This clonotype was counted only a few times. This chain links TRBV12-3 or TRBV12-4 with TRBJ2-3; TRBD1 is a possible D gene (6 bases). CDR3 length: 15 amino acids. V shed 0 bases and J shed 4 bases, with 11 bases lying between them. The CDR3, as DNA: TGTGCCAGCAGTTTAGCGAACAGGGTTGCAGATACGCAGTATTTT. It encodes CASSLANRVADTQYF.

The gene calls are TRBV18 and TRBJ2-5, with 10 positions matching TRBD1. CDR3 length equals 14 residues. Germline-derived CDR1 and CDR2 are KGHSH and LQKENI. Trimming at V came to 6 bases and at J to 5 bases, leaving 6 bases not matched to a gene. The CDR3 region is CASSRDRGWETQYF. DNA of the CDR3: TGTGCCAGCTCCAGGGACAGGGGCTGGGAGACCCAGTACTTC.

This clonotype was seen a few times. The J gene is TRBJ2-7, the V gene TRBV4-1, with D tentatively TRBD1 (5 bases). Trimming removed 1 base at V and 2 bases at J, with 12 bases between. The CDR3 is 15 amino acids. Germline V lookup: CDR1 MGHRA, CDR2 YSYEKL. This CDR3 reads CASSQVAGPTYEQYF. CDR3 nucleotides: TGCGCCAGCAGCCAAGTGGCAGGGCCCACCTACGAGCAGTACTTC.

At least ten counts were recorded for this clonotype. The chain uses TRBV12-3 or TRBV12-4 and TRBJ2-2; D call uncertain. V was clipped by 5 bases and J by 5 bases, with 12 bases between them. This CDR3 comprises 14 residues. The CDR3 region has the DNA TGTGCCAGCAGTCTAACCGCTGGGACCGGGGAGCTGTTTTTT. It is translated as CASSLTAGTGELFF.

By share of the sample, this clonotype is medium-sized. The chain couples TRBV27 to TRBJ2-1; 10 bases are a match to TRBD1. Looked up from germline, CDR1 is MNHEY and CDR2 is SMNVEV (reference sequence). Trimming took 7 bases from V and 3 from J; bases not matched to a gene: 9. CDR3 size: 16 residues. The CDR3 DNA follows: TGTGCCAGCAAGAGGGACAGGGGATTCATCTACAATGAGCAGTTCTTC. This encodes CASKRDRGFIYNEQFF.

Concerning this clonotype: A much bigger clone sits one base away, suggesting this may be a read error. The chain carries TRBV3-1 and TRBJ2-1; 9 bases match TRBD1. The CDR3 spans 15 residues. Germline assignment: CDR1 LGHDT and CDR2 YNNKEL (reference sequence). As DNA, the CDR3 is TGTGCCACCAGCCAGCACAGGGGGCGCTTAAATGAGCAGTTCTTC. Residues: CATSQHRGRLNEQFF.

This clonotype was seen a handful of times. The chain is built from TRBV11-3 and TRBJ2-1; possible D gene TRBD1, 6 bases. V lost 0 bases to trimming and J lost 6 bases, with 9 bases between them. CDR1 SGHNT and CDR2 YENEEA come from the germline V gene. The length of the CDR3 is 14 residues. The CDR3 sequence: CASSLDRRGNEQFF. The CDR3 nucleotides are TGTGCCAGCAGCTTAGATCGCAGGGGCAATGAGCAGTTCTTC.

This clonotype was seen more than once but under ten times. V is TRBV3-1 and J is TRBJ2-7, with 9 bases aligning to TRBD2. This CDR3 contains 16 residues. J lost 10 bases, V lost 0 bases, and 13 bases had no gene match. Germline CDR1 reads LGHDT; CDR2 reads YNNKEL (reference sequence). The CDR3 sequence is CASSQDQAGGPIDQYF. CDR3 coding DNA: TGTGCCAGCAGCCAAGATCAGGCGGGAGGGCCAATCGATCAGTACTTC.

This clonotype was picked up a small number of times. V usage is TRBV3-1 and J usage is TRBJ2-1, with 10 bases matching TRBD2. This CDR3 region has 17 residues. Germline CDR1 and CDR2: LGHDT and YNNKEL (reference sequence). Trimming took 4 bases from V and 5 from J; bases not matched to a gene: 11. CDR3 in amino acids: CASSPVRLAGVDNEQFF. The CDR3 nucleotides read TGTGCCAGCAGCCCCGTGAGGCTAGCGGGAGTCGACAATGAGCAGTTCTTC.

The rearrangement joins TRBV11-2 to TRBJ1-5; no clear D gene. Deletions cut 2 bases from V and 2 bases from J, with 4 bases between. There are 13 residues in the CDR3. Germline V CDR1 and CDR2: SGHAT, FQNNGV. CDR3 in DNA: TGTGCCAGCAGCTTATCCCGCAATCAGCCCCAGCATTTT. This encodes CASSLSRNQPQHF. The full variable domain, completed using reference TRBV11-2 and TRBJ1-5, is EAGVAQSPRYKIIEKRQSVAFWCNPISGHATLYWYQQILGQGPKLLIQFQNNGVVDDSQLPKDRFSAERLKGVDSTLKIQPAKLEDSAVYLCASSLSRNQPQHFGDGTRLSIL.